A single sample is the source of the 30 T cell receptor beta chains below, sequenced in a study of blood T cells in healthy people across ages. Sample-barcoded 5' priming and a J-beta primer mix drove a second PCR of roughly 6 to 12 cycles. TCRdb re-called the 5' RACE reads with MiXCR, one entry per CDR3 protein. Altogether about 1.6 million distinct CDR3 sequences are present, 30% to 35% being singletons, with the ten largest covering roughly 12%. The sample consisted of blood. The receptors originated from a woman aged 30 to 39 in good health.

Notes on this clonotype: With a much larger clone just one base away, this may be a read error. The chain has TRBV6-2 or TRBV6-3 and TRBJ2-1; possible D gene TRBD2, 5 bases. CDR3 size: 13 residues. The V gene's germline CDR1 is MNHEY and CDR2 SVGEGT. CDR3 loop: CASTRGSCNEQFF. CDR3 DNA sequence: TGTGCCAGCACCCGAGGGTCCTGCAATGAGCAGTTCTTC.

This clonotype was recorded many times. V gene TRBV20-1 combines with J gene TRBJ2-1; the match to TRBD2 covers 11 bases. The V gene's germline CDR1 is DFQATT and CDR2 SNEGSKA (reference sequence). The CDR3 is 14 amino acids. CDR3 DNA sequence: TGCAGGACTACCGGGACTAGCGGCTACAATGAGCAGTTCTTC. The encoded protein is CRTTGTSGYNEQFF.

Turning to this clonotype: This clone may be a read error of a much larger clone one base away. The chain employs TRBV4-2 and TRBJ2-3; 8 bases agree with TRBD2. The CDR3 is made up of 18 amino acids. Germline V lookup: CDR1 LGHNA, CDR2 YNFKEQ. The CDR3 DNA reads as TGTGCCAGCAGCCACCCTAGGGGAGGCGGGGGGCCCACAGATATGCAGTATTTT. Protein sequence: CASSHPRGGGGPTDMQYF.

J is TRBJ2-7 and V is TRBV4-1; the D gene is possibly TRBD1 (6 bases). V gave up 0 bases and J gave up 1 base, with 16 bases separating them. The germline CDR1 and CDR2 sequences are MGHRA and YSYEKL. The CDR3 has 17 amino acids. In nucleotides, the CDR3 is TGCGCCAGCAGCCAAGATCAAGGACAGCGCCCTTCCTACGAGCAGTACTTC. It specifies CASSQDQGQRPSYEQYF.

As for this clonotype: A much larger clone lies one base from this, so it may be a read error. This sequence joins TRBV4-1 and TRBJ2-5, with a tentative D call TRBD1 (7 bases). The DNA matches TRBJ2-7 better at its end, which makes the J call doubtful. This CDR3 is 16 amino acids long. Germline V CDR1 and CDR2: MGHRA, YSYEKL. DNA of the CDR3: TGCGCCGGCAGCCCATTGGAGGGGACAGAGTACTACGAGCAGTACTTC. Its protein is CAGSPLEGTEYYEQYF.

This sequence joins TRBV27 and TRBJ1-1; no definite D call. This CDR3 has 14 residues. The germline V gene has CDR1 MNHEY and CDR2 SMNVEV (reference sequence). Trimming removed 5 bases at V and 2 bases at J, with 12 bases between. Written as DNA, the CDR3 is TGTGCCAGCAGTCCCCACGCAATTAACACTGAAGCTTTCTTT. It is translated as CASSPHAINTEAFF.

In regard to this clonotype: A much larger clonotype is one base distant, so this may be a read error. The chain recombines TRBV2 with TRBJ2-1, with D possibly TRBD2 on 5 matching bases. V lost 5 bases and J lost 6, with 8 bases in between. The germline gives CDR1 SNHLY, CDR2 FYNNEI. This CDR3 spans 12 amino acids. CDR3 in DNA: TGTGCCAGCAGTCCGGACTTCAATGAGCAGTTCTTC. Translation: CASSPDFNEQFF.

The V call is TRBV6-1, the J call TRBJ2-3; D is possibly TRBD1 or TRBD2 (5 bases each). V dropped 6 bases and J dropped 4 bases, with 26 bases sitting between them. The CDR3 extends over 18 amino acids. Per germline, CDR1 MNHNS and CDR2 SASEGT. The CDR3 here is CASRPRPPGTRSADTQYF. The CDR3 DNA follows: TGTGCCAGCAGACCTCGTCCTCCGGGGACCCGCTCCGCAGATACGCAGTATTTT.

This clonotype was counted between two and nine times. This chain links TRBV2 with TRBJ2-2; unclear D gene. The CDR3 loop spans 12 amino acids. V was pared by 4 bases and J by 7 bases, with 7 bases between. CDR1 and CDR2 from the germline V gene are SNHLY and FYNNEI. Here the CDR3 reads CASSGLGGELFF. The CDR3 region has the DNA TGTGCCAGCAGTGGCCTTGGCGGGGAGCTGTTTTTT. Variable domain in full (rest from reference TRBV2 and TRBJ2-2): EPEVTQTPSHQVTQMGQEVILRCVPISNHLYFYWYRQILGQKVEFLVSFYNNEISEKSEIFDDQFSVERPDGSNFTLKIRSTKLEDSAMYFCASSGLGGELFFGEGSRLTVL.

This clonotype was counted only a few times. The chain joins TRBV7-9 to TRBJ2-7; weak D call: TRBD1 (6 bases). The J call may be incorrect, as the DNA end agrees better with TRBJ2-5. CDR1 is SEHNR and CDR2 is FQNEAQ in the germline V gene (reference sequence). CDR3 length: 14 residues. In DNA form, the CDR3 reads TGTGCCAGCAGCCGGGACACAAATTGGGAGACCCAGTACTTC. This translates into CASSRDTNWETQYF.

This clonotype has more than one count but fewer than ten. The chain employs TRBV13 and TRBJ2-5; 8 bases are a match to TRBD1. The CDR3 extends over 16 amino acids. V trimming: 3 bases; J trimming: 5 bases; junction bases outside the gene matches: 11. From germline, CDR1 is PRHDT and CDR2 FYEKMQ (reference sequence). CDR3 nucleotide sequence: TGTGCCAGCAGCTTCACCGATCAGGGGGCGAAGGAGACCCAGTACTTC. Translated: CASSFTDQGAKETQYF.

V usage is TRBV11-2 and J usage is TRBJ2-1, with a weak D call TRBD1 (5 bases). Germline values: CDR1 SGHAT, CDR2 FQNNGV. V lost 3 bases and J 4 bases, leaving 13 bases between the germline ends. The CDR3 contains 15 residues. CDR3 amino acids: CASSFEQGNYNEQFF. The CDR3 coding sequence is TGTGCCAGCAGCTTTGAGCAGGGTAATTACAATGAGCAGTTCTTC. The whole variable domain, filled in from reference TRBV11-2 and TRBJ2-1, reads EAGVAQSPRYKIIEKRQSVAFWCNPISGHATLYWYQQILGQGPKLLIQFQNNGVVDDSQLPKDRFSAERLKGVDSTLKIQPAKLEDSAVYLCASSFEQGNYNEQFFGPGTRLTVL.

The chain combines TRBV24-1 with TRBJ2-1, with D possibly TRBD2 on 6 matching bases. The CDR3 loop spans 12 amino acids. The germline gives CDR1 KGHDR, CDR2 SFDVKD. The V end was cut by 0 bases, the J end by 15 bases, with 11 bases between. The DNA of the CDR3 is TGTGCCACCAGTGATTTGCCCGGGAGTAGGTTCTTC. It yields the protein CATSDLPGSRFF.

This clonotype was detected a few times. The chain carries TRBV5-4 and TRBJ1-2, with TRBD1 matching over 8 bases. The V and J ends lost 2 bases and 6 bases, in that order; junction bases with no gene match: 3. The CDR3 is 13 amino acids. CDR1 and CDR2 from the germline V gene are SGHNT and YYREEE (reference sequence). The CDR3 loop reads CASSLQGVDGYTF. DNA of the CDR3: TGTGCCAGCAGCTTACAGGGGGTCGATGGCTACACCTTC.

The table lists this clonotype with a few counts. The chain links TRBV6-5 to TRBJ2-3, with 8 bases that match TRBD1. The CDR3 sequence is 14 residues long. The V segment lost 5 bases and the J segment 7 bases; nucleotides outside the gene matches: 8. The germline V gene has CDR1 MNHEY and CDR2 SVGAGI. DNA of the CDR3: TGTGCCAGCAGTGAGGGACAGGCGATATATACGCAGTATTTT. Amino acids: CASSEGQAIYTQYF.

The V call is TRBV7-3, the J call TRBJ2-1; the match to TRBD2 covers 8 bases. In germline, CDR1 is SGHTA, CDR2 FQGTGA. J gave up 7 bases and V 2 bases, and 7 bases lay outside the gene matches. CDR3 length: 15 residues. The CDR3 nucleotides read TGTGCCAGCAGCTTATTGGGACTAGGTTTAAATGAGCAGTTCTTC. This sequence encodes CASSLLGLGLNEQFF.

This clonotype was counted a few times. A junction end diverges from the germline sequence, so it may reflect a read error. The rearrangement uses TRBV9 and TRBJ2-1, with D perhaps being TRBD1 or TRBD2 (5 bases each). The CDR3 spans 14 residues. Germline CDR1 SGDLS, CDR2 YYNGEE. As DNA, the CDR3 is TGTGCCAGCGGCGTAGGGGCTAGCAGGGATGAGCAGTTCTTC. Protein product: CASGVGASRDEQFF.

This clonotype was detected ten times or more. The chain couples TRBV7-9 to TRBJ2-3; no clear D. The germline V and J ends were trimmed by 6 bases and 8 bases, with 27 bases remaining between them. The CDR3 length is 17 residues. Germline V gene data show CDR1 as SEHNR and CDR2 as FQNEAQ (reference sequence). CDR3 bases: TGTGCCAGCAGAGACACAGCATCTCCCAGGCTTAACCCTACGCAGTATTTT. It translates to CASRDTASPRLNPTQYF.

This clonotype was detected a few times. This sequence joins TRBV7-9 and TRBJ2-1; D may be TRBD2 (5 bases). This CDR3 is 15 amino acids long. The germline V gene has CDR1 SEHNR and CDR2 FQNEAQ (reference sequence). V shed 3 bases and J shed 7 bases, with 16 bases lying between them. The CDR3 DNA is TGTGCCAGCAGCTTCAAAGCGGCCTGGGCGAATGAGCAGTTCTTC. This encodes CASSFKAAWANEQFF.

The chain uses TRBV4-1 and TRBJ2-1; TRBD2 aligns across 7 bases. J was trimmed by 4 bases and V by 1 base; bases with no gene match: 7. This CDR3 is 16 amino acids long. Germline lookup yields CDR1 MGHRA and CDR2 YSYEKL. Here the CDR3 reads CASSQAKASGYNEQFF. Written as DNA, the CDR3 is TGCGCCAGCAGCCAAGCGAAGGCTAGCGGTTACAATGAGCAGTTCTTC.

The table lists this clonotype with a few counts. The chain couples TRBV20-1 to TRBJ2-7; D unresolved. This CDR3 is 15 amino acids long. Trimming shortened V by 5 bases and J by 0 bases, and 17 bases separated the two germline ends. Germline CDR1 and CDR2: DFQATT and SNEGSKA (reference sequence). The CDR3 bases are TGCAGTGCTCCTTCTAGTTTAAGAAGCTCCTACGAGCAGTACTTC. Amino acids: CSAPSSLRSSYEQYF.

This clonotype has more than one count but fewer than ten. This sequence joins TRBV20-1 and TRBJ2-7; 8 positions agree with TRBD1. The V gene end was trimmed by 1 base and the J gene end by 12 bases; junction bases not matched to a gene: 14. The CDR3 runs 14 residues. The germline gives CDR1 DFQATT, CDR2 SNEGSKA (reference sequence). CDR3 loop: CSARGYRDRSYRYF. DNA for the CDR3: TGCAGTGCTAGAGGGTATAGGGACAGGTCATATCGGTACTTC.

This clonotype was seen a handful of times. The J gene is TRBJ2-7, the V gene TRBV24-1; 8 nucleotides line up with TRBD1. The V segment lost 7 bases and the J segment 2 bases; nucleotides outside the gene matches: 9. The germline gives CDR1 KGHDR, CDR2 SFDVKD. The CDR3 extends over 15 amino acids. This CDR3 reads CATRLGQGTPYEQYF. The CDR3 DNA sequence: TGTGCCACCAGACTTGGACAGGGTACACCCTACGAGCAGTACTTC.

The J gene is TRBJ2-1, the V gene TRBV29-1; 13 positions match TRBD2. V trimming: 7 bases; J trimming: 5 bases; junction bases outside the gene matches: 14. Germline CDR1 SQVTM, CDR2 ANQGSEA. The CDR3 sequence is 17 residues long. The chain's CDR3 is CSAGGTSGAGSDNEQFF. CDR3 nucleotide sequence: TGCAGCGCTGGAGGGACTAGCGGGGCCGGTTCTGACAATGAGCAGTTCTTC.

This clonotype was detected a few times. This chain's CDR3 is CASSLTWRDHYEQYF. CDR3 DNA sequence: TGTGCCAGCAGCTTAACTTGGCGGGATCACTACGAGCAGTACTTC. The V gene is TRBV11-2, the J gene TRBJ2-4, with a possible D match to TRBD2 (6 bases). The J call may be faulty, since TRBJ2-7 better matches the DNA end. The CDR3 spans 15 residues. Looked up from germline, CDR1 is SGHAT and CDR2 is FQNNGV.

V gene TRBV18 combines with J gene TRBJ1-4; D remains ambiguous. The CDR3 totals 16 residues. The germline V gene encodes CDR1 KGHSH and CDR2 LQKENI. The V end lost 1 base, the J end lost 5 bases, and 14 bases lay between the germline ends. The chain's CDR3 is CASSPQGIMTNEKLFF. In nucleotides, the CDR3 is TGTGCCAGCTCACCACAGGGAATTATGACAAATGAAAAACTGTTTTTT.

This clonotype was detected only a few times. V usage is TRBV5-1 and J usage is TRBJ1-2; D is unclear. Trimming took off 4 bases at V and 4 bases at J, with 14 bases between the two ends. Germline V CDR1 and CDR2: SGHRS, YFSETQ. The CDR3 loop spans 14 amino acids. CDR3 in amino acids: CASSTEVLGYGYTF. The CDR3 coding sequence is TGCGCCAGCAGCACCGAAGTCCTTGGCTATGGCTACACCTTC.

The chain links TRBV7-9 to TRBJ2-3, with unresolved D. Trimming shortened V by 3 bases and J by 2 bases, and 12 bases separated the two germline ends. The CDR3 contains 15 residues. Germline lookup yields CDR1 SEHNR and CDR2 FQNEAQ (reference sequence). The CDR3 spells CASSFHSGITDTQYF. The CDR3 bases are TGTGCCAGCAGCTTTCACTCAGGAATCACAGATACGCAGTATTTT.

Details on this clonotype: Compared with germline, one end of the junction differs, possibly owing to a read error. V and J are TRBV6-6 and TRBJ2-4; 12 bases are shared with TRBD2. The end of the DNA fits TRBJ2-7 better, so the J call may be wrong. Germline loops: CDR1 MNHNY, CDR2 SVGAGI (reference sequence). This CDR3 comprises 15 residues. CDR3 sequence: CANSPLAGGPSEQYF. In DNA, the CDR3 is TGTGCCAACAGTCCGCTAGCGGGAGGGCCAAGCGAGCAGTACTTC.

The chain links TRBV7-8 to TRBJ2-3, with 9 bases matching TRBD2. CDR1 and CDR2 (germline): SGHVS, FQNEAQ. V trimming: 7 bases; J trimming: 4 bases; junction bases outside the gene matches: 15. CDR3 length: 17 amino acids. The CDR3 nucleotides are TGTGCCAGCAACCCATTCACCGGGACTAGCCTCTCAGATACGCAGTATTTT. Translated, it gives CASNPFTGTSLSDTQYF.